The 24 T cell receptor beta chains given below trace back to one sample, sequenced in a study of CD8+CD57+ T cells in acquired aplastic anemia. Patients who underwent sequencing had shown CD8+CD57+ cell expansion by flow cytometry. It was genomic DNA that served as the template for profiling TCR beta VDJ and CDR3. One entry per CDR3 protein, called by TCRdb with MiXCR from the reads. The data contain around 200,000 distinct CDR3 sequences, 45% to 60% of them seen just once; the ten biggest clones take up 10% to 15%. Specimen: sorted CD4+, CD8+, or CD8+CD57+ T cells (not recorded which) from PBMCs. All receptors derive from a human donor with aplastic anemia.

J is TRBJ2-1 and V is TRBV24-1; no reliable D call. Trimming left V 5 bases short and J 6 bases short, with 13 bases between. The V gene's germline CDR1 is KGHDR and CDR2 SFDVKD. This CDR3 comprises 14 residues. CDR3 sequence reads: CATSVWLRGNEQFF. In nucleotides, the CDR3 is TGTGCCACCAGTGTGTGGCTAAGAGGCAATGAGCAGTTCTTC.

This clonotype has at least ten counts. V usage is TRBV19 and J usage is TRBJ1-5; D is perhaps TRBD1 (5 bases). V was pared by 9 bases and J by 2 bases, with 11 bases between. Germline V lookup: CDR1 LNHDA, CDR2 SQIVND (reference sequence). The CDR3 has 13 residues. In DNA form, the CDR3 reads TGTGCCAGCGCAGGGTATGGCAATCAGCCCCAGCATTTT. Translation gives CASAGYGNQPQHF.

This clonotype was detected ten times or more. The rearrangement joins TRBV5-6 to TRBJ1-1; TRBD1 might be the D (6 bases). Trimming pared 1 base from V and 7 bases from J, leaving 14 bases between. The germline gives CDR1 SGHDT, CDR2 YYEEEE. This CDR3 has 14 residues. The CDR3 spells CASSLLAGAIEAFF. CDR3 nucleotides: TGTGCCAGCAGCTTGTTGGCAGGGGCCATTGAAGCTTTCTTT. Combining the CDR3 with reference TRBV5-6 and TRBJ1-1 gives the whole variable domain DAGVTQSPTHLIKTRGQQVTLRCSPKSGHDTVSWYQQALGQGPQFIFQYYEEEERQRGNFPDRFSGHQFPNYSSELNVNALLLGDSALYLCASSLLAGAIEAFFGQGTRLTVV.

In its sample, this clonotype was seen many times. The chain has TRBV6-1 and TRBJ1-2; TRBD1 might be the D (6 bases). V lost 6 bases to trimming and J lost 6 bases, with 8 bases between them. Per the germline V gene, CDR1 is MNHNS and CDR2 is SASEGT. The CDR3 totals 11 residues. The CDR3 DNA is TGTGCCAGCAGCAACAGGGATGGCTACACCTTC. Residues: CASSNRDGYTF.

CDR3: CASSGSGGNEKLFF. The CDR3 nucleotides read TGTGCCAGCAGTGGTAGCGGGGGTAATGAAAAACTGTTTTTT. The gene calls are TRBV2 and TRBJ1-4; possibly TRBD1 for D (5 bases). The CDR3 is made up of 14 amino acids. Trimming took off 4 bases at V and 4 bases at J, with 10 bases between the two ends. CDR1 is SNHLY, CDR2 FYNNEI, per germline.

This clonotype was observed many times. CDR3 nucleotides: TGTGCCAGCAGCTTAGCATTACAGAGCACAGATACGCAGTATTTT. Amino acids: CASSLALQSTDTQYF. The chain couples TRBV7-2 to TRBJ2-3; D uncertain. The V end lost 0 bases, the J end lost 0 bases, and 7 bases lay between the germline ends. The CDR3 consists of 15 residues. From germline, CDR1 is SGHTA and CDR2 FQGNSA.

The chain carries TRBV4-1 and TRBJ2-7; D possibly matches TRBD1 or TRBD2 (5 bases each). Germline V gene data show CDR1 as MGHRA and CDR2 as YSYEKL. This CDR3 is built from 16 residues. Trimming shortened V by 4 bases and J by 0 bases, and 16 bases separated the two germline ends. CDR3 sequence (DNA): TGCGCCAGCAGCCCCCAATTAGCCGGGACCTCCTACGAGCAGTACTTC. Translated: CASSPQLAGTSYEQYF.

This clonotype was observed many times. This chain joins TRBV6-1 and TRBJ2-6; unclear D gene. Trimming stripped 4 bases from V and 3 bases from J, with 10 bases between. Germline V gene data show CDR1 as MNHNS and CDR2 as SASEGT. The CDR3 is made up of 15 amino acids. The CDR3: CASSGKGSGANVLTF. The DNA of the CDR3 is TGTGCCAGCAGTGGAAAGGGAAGTGGGGCCAACGTCCTGACTTTC.

This clonotype was seen a few times. Given a much more abundant clone one base away, this may be a read error. The J gene is TRBJ2-7, the V gene TRBV2; D perhaps matches TRBD1 (6 bases). Germline V gene data show CDR1 as SNHLY and CDR2 as FYNNEI. The CDR3 has 14 amino acids. The V gene lost 3 bases and the J gene lost 0 bases, with 9 bases spanning the gap. The CDR3 DNA reads TGTGCCAGCAGTGAGCAGGGGAGCTCCTACGAGCAGTACTTC. It encodes CASSEQGSSYEQYF.

The genes are TRBV4-2 and TRBJ2-7; 8 nucleotides agree with TRBD2. The CDR3 loop spans 20 amino acids. The junction had 29 bases not matched to a gene; V was cut back by 4 bases and J by 9 bases. Germline loops: CDR1 LGHNA, CDR2 YNFKEQ. The CDR3, as DNA: TGTGCCAGCAGCCCAAATCATTGGGCGGAGGGCGGGAGGACATCCTCTGGGCAGTACTTC. It is translated as CASSPNHWAEGGRTSSGQYF.

This clonotype has a count of ten or more. This rearrangement joins TRBV6-4 to TRBJ2-3; D call uncertain. The CDR3 consists of 10 residues. Germline V CDR1 and CDR2: MRHNA, SNTAGT. The V end lost 9 bases, the J end lost 0 bases, and 1 base lay between the germline ends. The CDR3 sequence is CARSTDTQYF. CDR3 DNA sequence: TGTGCCAGGAGCACAGATACGCAGTATTTT.

The chain carries TRBV29-1 and TRBJ2-1; D possibly matches TRBD1 or TRBD2 (5 bases each). Germline loops: CDR1 SQVTM, CDR2 ANQGSEA. The CDR3 extends over 15 amino acids. V lost 0 bases to trimming and J lost 3 bases, with 12 bases between them. The DNA of the CDR3 is TGCAGCGTTGAAGAGAGGGGCCAGCGCTACAATGAGCAGTTCTTC. Translation gives CSVEERGQRYNEQFF.

This clonotype was detected a few times. The rearrangement uses TRBV19 and TRBJ1-4, with 9 bases aligning to TRBD1. This CDR3 is built from 13 residues. Germline V gene data show CDR1 as LNHDA and CDR2 as SQIVND (reference sequence). J lost 8 bases, V lost 4 bases, and 2 bases had no gene match. For the CDR3, the DNA is TGTGCCAGTAGTACGGACAGGGGCGAAAAACTGTTTTTT. Protein product: CASSTDRGEKLFF.

V and J are TRBV13 and TRBJ1-4, with D tentatively TRBD1 (5 bases). V dropped 5 bases and J dropped 3 bases, with 16 bases sitting between them. CDR1 and CDR2 (germline): PRHDT, FYEKMQ (reference sequence). CDR3 length equals 16 residues. This chain's CDR3 is CASSEHQTAANEKLFF. The CDR3 DNA is TGTGCCAGCAGCGAGCATCAGACAGCGGCTAATGAAAAACTGTTTTTT. The full variable domain, in which reference TRBV13 and TRBJ1-4 provide the parts outside the CDR3, is AAGVIQSPRHLIKEKRETATLKCYPIPRHDTVYWYQQGPGQDPQFLISFYEKMQSDKGSIPDRFSAQQFSDYHSELNMSSLELGDSALYFCASSEHQTAANEKLFFGSGTQLSVL.

Note on this clonotype: This may stem from a read error, because a much larger clone lies one nucleotide away. The rearrangement joins TRBV6-1 to TRBJ2-7; perhaps TRBD1 as D (5 bases). Germline lookup yields CDR1 MNHNS and CDR2 SASEGT. V was trimmed by 2 bases and J by 1 base, leaving 12 bases between them. The CDR3 is 15 amino acids. The CDR3 here is CASSEMVQASYEQYF. The CDR3 DNA reads as TGTGCCAGCAGTGAAATGGTACAGGCATCCTACGAGCAGTACTTC.

The V gene is TRBV11-1, the J gene TRBJ1-4; weak D call: TRBD1 (5 bases). V shed 2 bases and J shed 7 bases, with 17 bases lying between them. The CDR3 consists of 16 residues. Per the germline V gene, CDR1 is SGHAT and CDR2 is FQDESV (reference sequence). The CDR3 loop reads CASSLNLDMGGEKLFF. The CDR3 DNA sequence: TGTGCCAGCAGCTTAAATTTGGACATGGGGGGTGAAAAACTGTTTTTT.

A remark on this clonotype: Because the CDR3 is missing its conserved closing phenylalanine or tryptophan, this is likely a read error. This CDR3 reads CSVVGRASYEQYS. DNA of the CDR3: TGCAGCGTTGTGGGCCGCGCCTCCTACGAGCAGTACTCC. The rearrangement uses TRBV29-1 and TRBJ2-7; no clear D. The V gene lost 4 bases and the J gene lost 0 bases, with 10 bases spanning the gap. Germline V CDR1 and CDR2: SQVTM, ANQGSEA. The CDR3 has 13 residues.

The chain is built from TRBV25-1 and TRBJ2-1; 9 positions match TRBD1. Trimming cost V 5 bases and J 2 bases; bases outside gene matches: 7. The CDR3 totals 16 residues. The germline gives CDR1 MGHDK, CDR2 SYGVNS. CDR3 sequence: CASSHLWDRAYNEQFF. The CDR3 DNA reads TGTGCCAGCAGTCATTTATGGGACAGGGCCTACAATGAGCAGTTCTTC.

This chain joins TRBV15 and TRBJ2-7; the D gene is possibly TRBD1 (5 bases). V was trimmed by 0 bases and J by 2 bases, leaving 11 bases between them. This CDR3 is 15 amino acids long. The germline V gene encodes CDR1 LNHNV and CDR2 YYDKDF (reference sequence). CDR3 loop: CATSREPGSAYEQYF. The CDR3, as DNA: TGTGCCACCAGCAGAGAACCAGGGTCTGCCTACGAGCAGTACTTC.

The J gene is TRBJ2-3, the V gene TRBV24-1; tentatively, D is TRBD2 (5 bases). The CDR3 totals 15 residues. Germline V CDR1 and CDR2: KGHDR, SFDVKD. The V end was cut by 4 bases, the J end by 3 bases, with 13 bases between. In nucleotides, the CDR3 is TGTGCCACCAGTGAGGCTAGCCTTGGGACAGATACGCAGTATTTT. Translation gives CATSEASLGTDTQYF.

The chain uses TRBV19 and TRBJ1-3; D is perhaps TRBD1 (5 bases). V was shortened by 6 bases and J by 2 bases, with 14 bases between the two germline ends. Germline CDR1 and CDR2: LNHDA and SQIVND (reference sequence). This CDR3 is 15 amino acids long. CDR3 sequence reads: CASSFRVQPGNTIYF. Written as DNA, the CDR3 is TGTGCCAGTAGCTTCAGGGTTCAACCTGGAAACACCATATATTTT. The complete variable domain, with remaining parts taken from reference TRBV19 and TRBJ1-3, reads DGGITQSPKYLFRKEGQNVTLSCEQNLNHDAMYWYRQDPGQGLRLIYYSQIVNDFQKGDIAEGYSVSREKKESFPLTVTSAQKNPTAFYLCASSFRVQPGNTIYFGEGSWLTVV.

The V gene is TRBV19, the J gene TRBJ1-1; no firm D call. Germline V lookup: CDR1 LNHDA, CDR2 SQIVND (reference sequence). The CDR3 contains 14 residues. V lost 5 bases, J lost 3 bases, and 13 bases lay in between. CDR3 nucleotide sequence: TGTGCCAGTAGTCCGAGTGTGGAGCACACTGAAGCTTTCTTT. This encodes CASSPSVEHTEAFF.

This clonotype was counted many times. The chain joins TRBV19 to TRBJ2-3, with TRBD2 matching 12 bases. V shed 4 bases and J 4 bases; nucleotides not matched to a gene: 0. Germline-derived CDR1 and CDR2 are LNHDA and SQIVND (reference sequence). The CDR3 extends over 14 amino acids. Here the CDR3 reads CASSTSGGADTQYF. The CDR3 DNA reads TGTGCCAGTAGTACTAGCGGGGGGGCAGATACGCAGTATTTT.

This clonotype was counted ten times or more. The chain is built from TRBV19 and TRBJ1-3; D unresolved. Trimming removed 5 bases from V and 3 bases from J, with 17 bases in between. In germline, CDR1 is LNHDA, CDR2 SQIVND (reference sequence). The CDR3 has 16 residues. This CDR3 reads CASSQGSGILGNTIYF. The CDR3 bases are TGTGCCAGTAGTCAAGGTAGTGGAATCCTTGGAAACACCATATATTTT.